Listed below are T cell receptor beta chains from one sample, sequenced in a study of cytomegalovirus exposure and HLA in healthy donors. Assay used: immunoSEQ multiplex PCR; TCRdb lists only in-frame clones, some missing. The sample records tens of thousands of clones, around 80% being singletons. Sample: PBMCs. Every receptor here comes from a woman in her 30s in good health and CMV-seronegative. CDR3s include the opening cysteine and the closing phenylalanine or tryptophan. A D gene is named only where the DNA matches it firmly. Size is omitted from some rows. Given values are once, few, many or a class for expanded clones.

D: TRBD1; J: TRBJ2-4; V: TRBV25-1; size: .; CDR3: CASSESGTANIQYF; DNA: TGTGCCAGCAGTGAATCCGGGACAGCAAACATTCAGTACTTC
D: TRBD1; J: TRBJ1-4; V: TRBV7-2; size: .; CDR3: CASSLNAGGDSANEKLFF; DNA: TGTGCCAGCAGCTTAAACGCAGGGGGCGATTCGGCTAATGAAAAACTGTTTTTT
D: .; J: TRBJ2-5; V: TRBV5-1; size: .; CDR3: CASSMVQGGQETQYF; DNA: TGCGCCAGCAGCATGGTACAGGGCGGTCAAGAGACCCAGTACTTC
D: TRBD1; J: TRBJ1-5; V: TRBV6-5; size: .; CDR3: CASSPRGQGVQPQHF; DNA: TGTGCCAGCAGCCCTCGAGGACAGGGCGTTCAGCCCCAGCATTTT
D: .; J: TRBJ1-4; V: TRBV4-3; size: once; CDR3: CASSPQSGFTNEKLFF; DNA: TGCGCCAGCAGCCCCCAATCAGGGTTCACTAATGAAAAACTGTTTTTT
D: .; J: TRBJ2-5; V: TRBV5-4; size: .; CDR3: CATTKKIPTGMETQYF; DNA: TGTGCCACCACGAAAAAGATTCCTACAGGGATGGAGACCCAGTACTTC
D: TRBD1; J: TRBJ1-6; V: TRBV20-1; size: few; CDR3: CSAPGGSPLHF; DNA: TGCAGTGCTCCAGGGGGTTCACCCCTCCACTTT
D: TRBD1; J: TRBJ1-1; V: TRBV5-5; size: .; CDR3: CASSGRQGGNTEAFF; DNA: TGTGCCAGCAGCGGGCGACAGGGAGGGAACACTGAAGCTTTCTTT
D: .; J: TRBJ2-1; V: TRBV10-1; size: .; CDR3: CASGGHSSYNEQFF; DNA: TGCGCCAGCGGGGGACATAGCTCCTACAATGAGCAGTTCTTC
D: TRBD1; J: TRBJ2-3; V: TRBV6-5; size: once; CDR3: CASSYQGARADTQYF; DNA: TGTGCCAGCAGTTACCAGGGGGCTAGGGCAGATACGCAGTATTTT
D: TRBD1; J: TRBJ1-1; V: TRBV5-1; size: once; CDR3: CASSLRLGQGGTEAFF; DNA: TGCGCCAGCAGCTTGCGGTTAGGACAGGGCGGAACTGAAGCTTTCTTT
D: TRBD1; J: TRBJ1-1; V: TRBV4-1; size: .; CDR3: CASSQGPGQGSENTEAFF; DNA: TGCGCCAGCAGCCAAGGCCCGGGACAGGGGTCGGAGAACACTGAAGCTTTCTTT
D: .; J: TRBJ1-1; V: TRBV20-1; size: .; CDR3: CSAKLGGEAFF; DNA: TGCAGTGCTAAGCTGGGGGGTGAAGCTTTCTTT
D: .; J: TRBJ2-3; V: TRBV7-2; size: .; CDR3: CASSPPGLQDTQYF; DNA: TGTGCCAGCAGCCCCCCGGGGTTGCAAGATACGCAGTATTTT
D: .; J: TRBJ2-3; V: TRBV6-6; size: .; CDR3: CASSYSRRISTDTQYF; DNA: TGTGCCAGCAGTTACTCGAGGCGGATTAGCACAGATACGCAGTATTTT
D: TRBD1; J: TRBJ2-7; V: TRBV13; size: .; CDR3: CASSVSRTGSYEQYF; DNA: TGTGCCAGCAGCGTGTCCCGGACAGGATCCTACGAGCAGTACTTC
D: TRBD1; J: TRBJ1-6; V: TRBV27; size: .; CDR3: CASSLGQGINSPLHF; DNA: TGTGCCAGCAGTTTGGGACAGGGGATTAATTCACCCCTCCACTTT
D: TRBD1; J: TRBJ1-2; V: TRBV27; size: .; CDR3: CASSSRTGASANYGYTF; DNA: TGTGCCAGCAGTTCCAGGACAGGTGCGAGCGCTAACTATGGCTACACCTTC
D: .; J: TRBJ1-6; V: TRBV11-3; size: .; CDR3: CASSLRGDSPLHF; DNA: TGTGCCAGCAGCTTGCGGGGTGATTCACCCCTCCACTTT
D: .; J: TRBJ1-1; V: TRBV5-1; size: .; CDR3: CASSTGLNTEAFF; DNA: TGCGCCAGCAGCACGGGGTTGAACACTGAAGCTTTCTTT
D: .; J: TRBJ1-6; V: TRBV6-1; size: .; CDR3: CASSEDQRVRSPLHF; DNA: TGTGCCAGCAGTGAAGACCAGAGGGTGAGGTCACCCCTCCACTTT
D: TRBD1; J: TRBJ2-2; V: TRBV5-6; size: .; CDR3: CASRDRGGDTGELFF; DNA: TGTGCCAGCCGGGACAGGGGCGGGGACACCGGGGAGCTGTTTTTT
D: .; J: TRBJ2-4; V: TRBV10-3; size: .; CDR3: CAISESISLAKNIQYF; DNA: TGTGCCATCAGTGAGTCTATTTCCTTAGCCAAAAACATTCAGTACTTC
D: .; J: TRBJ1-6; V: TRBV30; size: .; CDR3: CAWRGGAGYNSPLHF; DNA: TGTGCCTGGAGGGGGGGGGCCGGCTATAATTCACCCCTCCACTTT
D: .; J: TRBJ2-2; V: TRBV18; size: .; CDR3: CAVKPGPNTGELFF; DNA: TGTGCCGTCAAACCGGGTCCGAACACCGGGGAGCTGTTTTTT
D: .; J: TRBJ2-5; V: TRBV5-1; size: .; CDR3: CASSFSGSETQYF; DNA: TGCGCCAGCAGCTTCTCCGGTTCGGAGACCCAGTACTTC
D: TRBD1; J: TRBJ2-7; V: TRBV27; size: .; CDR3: CASRLGQGASEQYF; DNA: TGTGCCAGCAGGCTAGGACAGGGGGCGTCCGAGCAGTACTTC
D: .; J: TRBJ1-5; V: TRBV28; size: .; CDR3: CASRTLVANQPQHF; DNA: TGTGCCAGCAGAACCTTAGTTGCGAATCAGCCCCAGCATTTT
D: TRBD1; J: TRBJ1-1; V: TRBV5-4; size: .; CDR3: CASSKRDRDTLGTEAFF; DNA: TGTGCCAGCAGCAAGCGGGACAGGGACACGCTGGGCACTGAAGCTTTCTTT
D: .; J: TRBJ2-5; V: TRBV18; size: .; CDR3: CASSPGWEETQYF; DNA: TGTGCCAGCTCACCGGGCTGGGAAGAGACCCAGTACTTC
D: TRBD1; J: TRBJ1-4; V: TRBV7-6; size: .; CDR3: CASSLEGGTGTATNEKLFF; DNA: TGTGCCAGCAGCTTAGAAGGGGGGACAGGGACCGCAACTAATGAAAAACTGTTTTTT
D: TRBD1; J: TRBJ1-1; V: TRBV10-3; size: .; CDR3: CAISEGLGTEPHVVEAFF; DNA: TGTGCCATCAGTGAGGGATTAGGGACAGAACCCCATGTTGTTGAAGCTTTCTTT
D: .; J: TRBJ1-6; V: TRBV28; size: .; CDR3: CASSLSLGGNSPLHF; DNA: TGTGCCAGCAGTTTAAGTCTGGGGGGGAATTCACCCCTCCACTTT
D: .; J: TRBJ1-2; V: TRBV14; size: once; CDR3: CASSQIRGSYTF; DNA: TGTGCCAGCAGCCAAATCAGGGGTAGCTACACCTTC
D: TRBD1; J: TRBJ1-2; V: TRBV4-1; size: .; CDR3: CASSPSGQGNGYTF; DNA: TGCGCCAGCAGCCCCTCGGGACAGGGGAATGGCTACACCTTC
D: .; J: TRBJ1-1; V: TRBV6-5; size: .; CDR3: CASSLGGNTEAFF; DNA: TGTGCCAGCAGTTTGGGAGGGAACACTGAAGCTTTCTTT
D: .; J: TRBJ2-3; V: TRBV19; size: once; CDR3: CASSSDQFQGHRDTQYF; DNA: TGTGCCAGTAGTAGCGATCAATTTCAGGGGCACAGGGATACGCAGTATTTT
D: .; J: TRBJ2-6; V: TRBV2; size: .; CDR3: CASSVHPSGANVLTF; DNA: TGTGCCAGCAGTGTACACCCCTCTGGGGCCAACGTCCTGACTTTC
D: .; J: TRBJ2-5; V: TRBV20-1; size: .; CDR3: CSARDGPTQYF; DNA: TGCAGTGCTAGAGATGGGCCGACCCAGTACTTC
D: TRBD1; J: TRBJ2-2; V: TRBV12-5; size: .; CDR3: CASGPGGPTGELFF; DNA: TGTGCTAGTGGTCCAGGGGGTCCAACCGGGGAGCTGTTTTTT
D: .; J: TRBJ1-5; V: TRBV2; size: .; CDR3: CASSEGGLAGKGGNQPQHF; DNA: TGTGCCAGCAGTGAAGGAGGCCTGGCAGGGAAAGGGGGCAATCAGCCCCAGCATTTT
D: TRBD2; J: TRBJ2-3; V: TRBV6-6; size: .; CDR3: CASSWTSGTDTQYF; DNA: TGTGCCAGCAGTTGGACTAGCGGCACAGATACGCAGTATTTT
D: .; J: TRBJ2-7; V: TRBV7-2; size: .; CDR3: CASSLEGLTYEQYF; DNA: TGTGCCAGCAGCTTAGAAGGACTGACTTACGAGCAGTACTTC
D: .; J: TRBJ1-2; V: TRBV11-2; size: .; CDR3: CASSLTPSGTYGYTF; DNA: TGTGCCAGCAGCTTAACTCCGTCGGGAACCTATGGCTACACCTTC
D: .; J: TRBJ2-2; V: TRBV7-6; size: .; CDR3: CASSAPGAANTGELFF; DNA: TGTGCCAGCAGCGCGCCTGGGGCGGCGAACACCGGGGAGCTGTTTTTT
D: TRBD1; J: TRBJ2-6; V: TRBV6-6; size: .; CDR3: CASSYQGDGANVLTF; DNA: TGTGCCAGCAGTTACCAGGGGGATGGGGCCAACGTCCTGACTTTC
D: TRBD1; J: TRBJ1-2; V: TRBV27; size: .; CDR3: CASRETGGSSGGYTF; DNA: TGTGCCAGCAGAGAGACAGGGGGATCATCAGGAGGCTACACCTTC
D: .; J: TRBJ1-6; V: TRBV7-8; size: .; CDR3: CASSTSGTLSSYNSPLHF; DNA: TGTGCCAGCAGCACCTCCGGGACACTAAGCTCCTATAATTCACCCCTCCACTTT
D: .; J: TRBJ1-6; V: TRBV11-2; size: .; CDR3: CASSSSARADNSPLHF; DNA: TGTGCCAGCAGCTCCTCAGCCAGGGCCGATAATTCACCCCTCCACTTT
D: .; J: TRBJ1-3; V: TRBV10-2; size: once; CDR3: CASSESAASSGNTIYF; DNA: TGCGCCAGCAGTGAGTCGGCGGCAAGCTCTGGAAACACCATATATTTT
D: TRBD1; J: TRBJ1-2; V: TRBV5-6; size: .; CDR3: CASSPWDRTYYGYTF; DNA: TGTGCCAGCAGCCCCTGGGACAGAACATACTATGGCTACACCTTC
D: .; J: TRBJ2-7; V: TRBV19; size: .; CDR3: CASSIMPQGTYEQYF; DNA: TGTGCCAGTAGTATCATGCCCCAGGGAACCTACGAGCAGTACTTC
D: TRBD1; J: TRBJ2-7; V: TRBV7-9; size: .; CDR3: CSSSLAQTGGIDEQYF; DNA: TGTTCCAGCAGCTTAGCCCAGACAGGGGGTATCGACGAGCAGTACTTC
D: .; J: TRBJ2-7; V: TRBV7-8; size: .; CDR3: CASSFRGREQYF; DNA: TGTGCCAGCAGCTTTAGAGGGCGCGAGCAGTACTTC
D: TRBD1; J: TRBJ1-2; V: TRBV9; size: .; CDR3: CASSPRTGGRGYTF; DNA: TGTGCCAGCAGCCCCCGGACAGGGGGTCGCGGCTACACCTTC